The TCR beta chain under discussion was sequenced for a study of blood T cell repertoires in COVID-19. Allocation to cohorts depended on clinical history reported by the participants. As to this clone: The same CDR3 also results from other DNA sequences found in this sample.

The CDR3 has 14 amino acids. CDR1 and CDR2 (germline): SGHRS, YFSETQ. After removal of 4 bases from V and 3 bases from J, the junction contained 5 bases not matched to a gene. Profiled with immunoSEQ multiplex PCR; TCRdb holds only in-frame clones, not every one. The sample has 300,000 to 400,000 clones; more than 75% are singletons. The chain employs TRBV5-1 and TRBJ2-7; 9 bases line up with TRBD1. The specimen sequenced was PBMCs or T cells enriched from blood (not recorded which). The TCR was taken from a woman under 30 who had recovered from COVID-19. CDR3 coding DNA: TGCGCCAGCAGCCAAGGACAGGGGCTCTACGAGCAGTACTTC. Protein sequence: CASSQGQGLYEQYF.